The present TCR beta chain was sequenced within a study of CD8+CD57+ T cells in acquired aplastic anemia. In the study overall: Healthy CD8+ samples averaged approximately 9.9 million reads. Study findings and constraints: Patients and controls had CD8+ Simpson's diversity values that were not significantly distinct. Patients and controls had in common 25 to 30 CD8+ CDR3 sequences.

CDR1 and CDR2 from the germline V gene are SGHRS and YFSETQ. CDR3 length: 14 amino acids. The ends were cut back, 4 bases at V and 6 bases at J, with 16 bases in the middle. This clonotype was counted ten times or more. Its antigen is unidentified. TCR beta VDJ combinations and CDR3 sequences were profiled from genomic DNA. TCRdb independently ran MiXCR on the reads; one entry per CDR3 protein. This table holds under 250,000 distinct CDR3 sequences, around 32% found once. The chain carries TRBV5-1 and TRBJ1-2; D might be TRBD1 (6 bases). The receptor's source is a human donor in good health, serving as a control. Sequencing input: sorted CD4+, CD8+, or CD8+CD57+ T cells (not recorded which) from PBMCs. The CDR3 region has the DNA TGCGCCAGCAGCACCAACGTGGGGGGCAATGGCTACACCTTC. The encoded protein is CASSTNVGGNGYTF.